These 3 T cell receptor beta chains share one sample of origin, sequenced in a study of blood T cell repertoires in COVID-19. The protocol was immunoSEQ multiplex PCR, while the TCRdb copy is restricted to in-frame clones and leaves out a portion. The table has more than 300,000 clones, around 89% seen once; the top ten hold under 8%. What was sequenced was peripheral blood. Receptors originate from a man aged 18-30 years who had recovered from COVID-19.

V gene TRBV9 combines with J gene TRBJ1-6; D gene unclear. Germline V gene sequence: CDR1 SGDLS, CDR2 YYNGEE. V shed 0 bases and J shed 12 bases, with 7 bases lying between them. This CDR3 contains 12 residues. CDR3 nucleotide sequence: TGTGCCAGCAGCGTAGTTCGGGGACCCCTCCACTTT. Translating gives CASSVVRGPLHF.

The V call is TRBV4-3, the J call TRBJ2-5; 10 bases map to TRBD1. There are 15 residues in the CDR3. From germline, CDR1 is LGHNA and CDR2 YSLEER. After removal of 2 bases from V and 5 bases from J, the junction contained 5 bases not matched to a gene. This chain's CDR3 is CASSQLGQGRETQYF. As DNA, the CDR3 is TGCGCCAGCAGCCAATTGGGACAGGGGCGGGAGACCCAGTACTTC.

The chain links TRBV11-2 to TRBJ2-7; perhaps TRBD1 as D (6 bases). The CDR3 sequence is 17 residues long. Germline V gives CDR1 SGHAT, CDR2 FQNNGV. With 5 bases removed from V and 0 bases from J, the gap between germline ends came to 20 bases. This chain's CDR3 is CASSPPSNRAYSYEQYF. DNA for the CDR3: TGTGCCAGCAGCCCGCCGTCGAACAGGGCATACTCCTACGAGCAGTACTTC.